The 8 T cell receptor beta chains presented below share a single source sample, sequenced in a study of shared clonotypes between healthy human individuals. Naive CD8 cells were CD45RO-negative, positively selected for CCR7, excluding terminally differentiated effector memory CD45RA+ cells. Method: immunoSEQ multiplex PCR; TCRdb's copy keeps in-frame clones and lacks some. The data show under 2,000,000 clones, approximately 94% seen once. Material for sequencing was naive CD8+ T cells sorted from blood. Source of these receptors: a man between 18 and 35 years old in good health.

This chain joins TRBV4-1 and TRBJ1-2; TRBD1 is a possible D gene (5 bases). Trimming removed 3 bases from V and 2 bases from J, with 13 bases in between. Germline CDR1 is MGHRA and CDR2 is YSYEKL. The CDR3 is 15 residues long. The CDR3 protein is CASSQPEQANYGYTF. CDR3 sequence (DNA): TGCGCCAGCAGCCAGCCCGAACAGGCCAACTATGGCTACACCTTC.

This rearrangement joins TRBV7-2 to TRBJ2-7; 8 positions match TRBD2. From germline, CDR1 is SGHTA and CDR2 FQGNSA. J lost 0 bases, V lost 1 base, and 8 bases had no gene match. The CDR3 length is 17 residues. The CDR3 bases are TGTGCCAGCAGCTTAGTCCCTAGCGGGCCGATCTCCTACGAGCAGTACTTC. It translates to CASSLVPSGPISYEQYF.

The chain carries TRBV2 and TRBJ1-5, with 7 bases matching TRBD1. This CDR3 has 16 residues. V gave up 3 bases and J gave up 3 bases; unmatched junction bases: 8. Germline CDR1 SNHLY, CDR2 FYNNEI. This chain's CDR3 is CASSDGAGGPNQPQHF. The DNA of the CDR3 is TGTGCCAGCAGTGATGGGGCAGGGGGGCCCAATCAGCCCCAGCATTTT.

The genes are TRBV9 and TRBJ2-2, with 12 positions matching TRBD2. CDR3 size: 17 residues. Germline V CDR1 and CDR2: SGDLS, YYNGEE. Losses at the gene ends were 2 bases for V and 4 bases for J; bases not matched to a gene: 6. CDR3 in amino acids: CASSVPLAGGPTGELFF. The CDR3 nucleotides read TGTGCCAGCAGCGTCCCCCTAGCGGGAGGGCCCACCGGGGAGCTGTTTTTT. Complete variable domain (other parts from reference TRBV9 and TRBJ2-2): DSGVTQTPKHLITATGQRVTLRCSPRSGDLSVYWYQQSLDQGLQFLIQYYNGEERAKGNILERFSAQQFPDLHSELNLSSLELGDSALYFCASSVPLAGGPTGELFFGEGSRLTVL.

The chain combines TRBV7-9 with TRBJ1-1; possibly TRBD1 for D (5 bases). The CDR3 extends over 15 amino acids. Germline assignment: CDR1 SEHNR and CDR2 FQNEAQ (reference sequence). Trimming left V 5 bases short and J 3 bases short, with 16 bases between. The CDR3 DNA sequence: TGTGCCAGCAGCCCTGTTATGGGGGGGTACACTGAAGCTTTCTTT. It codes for CASSPVMGGYTEAFF.

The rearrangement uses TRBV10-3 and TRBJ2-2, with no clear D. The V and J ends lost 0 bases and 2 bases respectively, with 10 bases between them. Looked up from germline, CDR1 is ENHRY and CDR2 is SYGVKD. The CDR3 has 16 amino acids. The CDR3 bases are TGTGCCATCAGTGAGTCCCAGATGGGAAACACCGGGGAGCTGTTTTTT. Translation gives CAISESQMGNTGELFF.

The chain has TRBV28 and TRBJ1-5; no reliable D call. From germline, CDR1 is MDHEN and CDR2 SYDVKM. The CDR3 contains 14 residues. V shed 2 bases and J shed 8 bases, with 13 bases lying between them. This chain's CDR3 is CASSLDRSTKPQHF. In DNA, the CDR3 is TGTGCCAGCAGTTTAGACCGGAGTACTAAGCCCCAGCATTTT.

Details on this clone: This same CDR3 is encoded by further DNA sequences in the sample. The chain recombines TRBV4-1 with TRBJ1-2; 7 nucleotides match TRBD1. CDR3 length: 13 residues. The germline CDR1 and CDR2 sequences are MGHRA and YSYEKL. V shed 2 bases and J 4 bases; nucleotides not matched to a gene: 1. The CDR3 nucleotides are TGCGCCAGCAGCCAACGGGACAGCTATGGCTACACCTTC. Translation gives CASSQRDSYGYTF.